These T cell receptor beta chains were read from a single sample in a study of blood T cells in healthy people across ages. TCRdb re-analysed the 5' RACE reads in MiXCR, keeping a single row per CDR3 protein. Of 780,000 or so distinct CDR3 sequences listed, 53% were seen once; the top ten hold under 50%. Material for sequencing was blood. The receptors derive from an elderly man in good health. The conserved cysteine and the conserved F or W are not part of the CDR3 here. Each record gives: CDR3 protein, CDR3 length, J gene, clone size, V gene, D gene. A D gene is named only where the DNA matches it firmly. Clone size is stated in some rows and not others, as once, few, many or a class when expanded.

ASSYSPTGSTSGRADRYAY | 19 | TRBJ2-3 | few | TRBV6-5 | TRBD2
ASSFPGQGISAF | 12 | TRBJ1-1 | once | TRBV7-2 | TRBD1
ASSPLRIREGEQY | 13 | TRBJ2-7 | - | TRBV12-3/TRBV12-4 | -
ASSAPVPSSQY | 11 | TRBJ2-3 | - | TRBV27 | -
ASNTGGVVGYT | 11 | TRBJ1-2 | - | TRBV5-5 | -
ASSTSGLGIGEQF | 13 | TRBJ2-1 | - | TRBV19 | TRBD2
ASSGQDPSYEQY | 12 | TRBJ2-7 | few | TRBV12-3/TRBV12-4 | TRBD1
ASSEGPNTEAF | 11 | TRBJ1-1 | - | TRBV5-1 | -
AIMGLAAYNEQF | 12 | TRBJ2-1 | - | TRBV10-3 | TRBD2
ASSALGDDEKLF | 12 | TRBJ1-4 | few | TRBV9 | -
ASSSQGRSSYEQY | 13 | TRBJ2-7 | - | TRBV5-4 | -
ASSELGVGGGETQY | 14 | - | - | TRBV2 | -
ASSQVPAGTPEQF | 13 | TRBJ2-1 | - | TRBV4-1 | TRBD2
ASSRTILLVYEQY | 13 | TRBJ2-7 | few | TRBV4-1 | -
ASRDTGSQETQY | 12 | TRBJ2-5 | - | TRBV3-1 | -
SAGLYNEQY | 9 | - | few | TRBV29-1 | -
ATSGLLAETQY | 11 | TRBJ2-5 | - | TRBV15 | -
ASSLGPGLEAF | 11 | TRBJ1-1 | - | TRBV11-1 | -
SVEPPGNYEQF | 11 | TRBJ2-1 | few | TRBV29-1 | -
ASSEYPAGDSGANVLT | 16 | TRBJ2-6 | - | TRBV25-1 | TRBD2